The rows below give T cell receptor beta chains drawn from one sample of a study of early T cells in non-severe SARS-CoV-2 infection. TCRdb re-called the 5' RACE reads through MiXCR, storing one row per CDR3 protein. The data show tens of thousands of distinct CDR3 sequences, roughly 16% seen once. This specimen consisted of whole blood, obtained at baseline. The receptors come from an adult who was a healthcare worker with PCR-confirmed SARS-CoV-2 infection or an uninfected control (not recorded which). Each CDR3 is given with its conserved first and last residue. D genes are given only for firm matches. Not all rows give a size; the values are once, few, many and, for expanded clones, a class.

length,D,V,size,J,DNA,CDR3
17,NA,TRBV4-1,many,TRBJ2-3,TGCGCCAGCAGCCAGCCTCGTAGAAATTCTAGCACAGATACGCAGTATTTT,CASSQPRRNSSTDTQYF
13,TRBD1,TRBV11-2,many,TRBJ2-7,TGTGCCGCCCGCGGACAGGGCAACTACGAGCAGTACTTC,CAARGQGNYEQYF
13,TRBD1,TRBV12-3/TRBV12-4,NA,TRBJ2-5,TGTGCCAGCAGTCGAAACAGGGGAGAGACCCAGTACTTC,CASSRNRGETQYF
14,NA,TRBV10-3,NA,TRBJ2-3,TGTGCCACACGGAACGGGGAAGGGCTTTGGGCGCAGTATTTT,CATRNGEGLWAQYF
17,NA,TRBV12-3/TRBV12-4,few,TRBJ2-7,TGTGCCAGCAGTCCCCAGTTCGGGTCCGCCTCCTCCTACGAGCAGTACTTC,CASSPQFGSASSYEQYF
16,NA,TRBV11-2,few,TRBJ2-7,TGTGCCAGCAGCCCCCTCCGGGGGACGGATTCCTACGAGCAGTACTTC,CASSPLRGTDSYEQYF
12,NA,TRBV7-9,few,TRBJ2-1,TGTGCCAGCAGCTCGGGACCAGCAGAGCAGTTCTTC,CASSSGPAEQFF
18,TRBD1,TRBV7-8,many,TRBJ1-3,TGTGCCAGCAGCTTAGGGGGGACAGGGCCACTCTCTGGAAACACCATATATTTT,CASSLGGTGPLSGNTIYF
10,NA,TRBV20-1,NA,TRBJ2-1,TGCAGTGCTAAAACTAATGAGCAGTTCTTC,CSAKTNEQFF
15,NA,TRBV21-1,few,TRBJ1-5,TGTGCCAGCAGCAAAGATGGTCTGATCAATCAGCCCCAGCATTTT,CASSKDGLINQPQHF
16,NA,TRBV4-1,NA,TRBJ2-1,TGCGCCAGCAGGGACCCCTTTGGCCTCTCCTACAATGAGCAGTTCTTC,CASRDPFGLSYNEQFF
11,NA,TRBV12-3/TRBV12-4,many,TRBJ1-2,TGTGCCAGCAGTTTAGACAGGCGCTACACCTTC,CASSLDRRYTF
13,NA,TRBV20-1,NA,TRBJ1-1,TGCAGTCTACAGGGAGGTAGCAACACTGAAGCTTTCTTT,CSLQGGSNTEAFF
14,NA,TRBV20-1,NA,TRBJ2-2,TGCAGTGCTATGGCGGGATCATACACCGGGGAGCTGTTTTTT,CSAMAGSYTGELFF
13,TRBD1,TRBV27,NA,TRBJ1-1,TGTGCCAGCAGTCCCTCCAACAGGGGTGAAGCTTTCTTT,CASSPSNRGEAFF
14,NA,TRBV10-2,NA,TRBJ1-5,TGCGCCAGCAGTCCCAGGACAGAAAATCAGCCCCAGCATTTT,CASSPRTENQPQHF
13,NA,TRBV20-1,NA,TRBJ2-7,TGCAGTGCTATCCGGACAGTCCGAGACGAGCAGTACTTC,CSAIRTVRDEQYF
15,NA,TRBV12-3/TRBV12-4,NA,TRBJ2-3,TGTGCCAGCAGTTTCCTTGAGGAAGGCACAGATACGCAGTATTTT,CASSFLEEGTDTQYF
14,NA,TRBV3-1,NA,TRBJ1-1,TGTGCCAGCAGCCGCACAAGGGGCGAAACTGAAGCTTTCTTT,CASSRTRGETEAFF
11,TRBD1,TRBV20-1,NA,TRBJ2-7,TGCAGTGCTAGGACAGGGGACGAGCAGTACTTC,CSARTGDEQYF
13,NA,TRBV28,NA,TRBJ2-4,TGTGCCAGCAGTTCCTACGATCCCGGCATTCAGTACTTC,CASSSYDPGIQYF
16,TRBD1,TRBV25-1,many,TRBJ2-6,TGTGCCAGCGCCGGACAGGGGCGTACGGGGGCCAACGTCCTGACTTTC,CASAGQGRTGANVLTF
14,NA,TRBV5-1,NA,TRBJ2-1,TGCGCCAGCAGCTTGGCCTTGCCCTTTGATGAGCAGTTCTTC,CASSLALPFDEQFF
15,NA,TRBV7-3,many,TRBJ2-3,TGTGCCAGCAGCTTAAGCGGCGGTAGCACAGATACGCAGTATTTT,CASSLSGGSTDTQYF
12,NA,TRBV30,many,TRBJ1-1,TGTGCCTGGAGTCCGGGGAACACTGAAGCTTTCTTT,CAWSPGNTEAFF
17,TRBD2,TRBV18,NA,TRBJ2-3,TGTGCCAGCTCACCACCCCAGGGACTAGCGGGCACAGATACGCAGTATTTT,CASSPPQGLAGTDTQYF
14,NA,TRBV7-9,many,TRBJ2-1,TGTGCCACCGCCGGAAGAGGTACCTACAATGAGCAGTTCTTC,CATAGRGTYNEQFF
15,NA,TRBV7-8,many,TRBJ1-4,TGTGCCAGCAGCATACCGTCCCAACGAGGGGAAAAACTGTTTTTT,CASSIPSQRGEKLFF
14,NA,TRBV10-3,NA,TRBJ1-5,TGTGCCATCAGTGAGTCTGGGGGCGGGCAGCCCCAGCATTTT,CAISESGGGQPQHF
15,NA,TRBV3-1,NA,TRBJ2-1,TGTGCCAGCAGCCCCTCGGGGGCGAGAGGCAATGAGCAGTTCTTC,CASSPSGARGNEQFF
12,NA,TRBV29-1,NA,TRBJ1-2,TGCAGCGTCGAAGGGTCAGACTATGGCTACACCTTC,CSVEGSDYGYTF
15,TRBD1,TRBV9,few,TRBJ2-7,TGTGCCAGCAGCGGAGGGACAGGGAGCTCCTACGAGCAGTACTTC,CASSGGTGSSYEQYF
13,TRBD1,TRBV29-1,NA,TRBJ1-2,TGCAGCGTGAGTGGACAGGGGTCCTATGGCTACACCTTC,CSVSGQGSYGYTF
15,NA,TRBV5-1,few,TRBJ2-7,TGCGCCAGCAGCTTGGCCGGGGGGCCTTTCCACGAGCAGTACTTC,CASSLAGGPFHEQYF
14,NA,TRBV18,few,TRBJ1-6,TGTGCCAGCTCATCGTCCGGGGAGGGAGTACCCCTCCACTTT,CASSSSGEGVPLHF
13,NA,TRBV12-3/TRBV12-4,NA,TRBJ2-5,TGTGCCAGCAGATCGGGGGTCGAAGAGACCCAGTACTTC,CASRSGVEETQYF